The clone carrying this TCR beta chain was picked up many times. Its antigen is still unknown. The germline CDR1 and CDR2 sequences are SNHLY and FYNNEI. Trimming left V 8 bases short and J 1 base short, with 8 bases between. The CDR3 totals 13 residues. The definition of stable Graves' hyperthyroidism was no ophthalmopathy progression within 18 months. Reasons for excluding patients were uncontrolled infection, other autoimmune disease, pregnancy or lactation. These data are taken from a study of T cells in Graves' hyperthyroidism and ophthalmopathy. Study results and caveats: Ophthalmopathy prediction by the model preceded onset by a median about 6 months.

TCR beta CDR3 sequences were amplified from RNA transcripts. The HTBI set primed first-round TCR CDR3 RT-PCR. TCRdb passed the multiplex PCR reads through MiXCR, listing each CDR3 protein once. The sample lists some 440,000 distinct CDR3 sequences, approximately 14% occurring once. This clonotype was obtained from a young woman with Graves' hyperthyroidism. The chain employs TRBV2 and TRBJ2-2; D not certain. Sequenced input: blood. The CDR3 bases are TGTGCCAGCTCGATCGGGAACACCGGGGAGCTGTTTTTT. Amino acids: CASSIGNTGELFF.